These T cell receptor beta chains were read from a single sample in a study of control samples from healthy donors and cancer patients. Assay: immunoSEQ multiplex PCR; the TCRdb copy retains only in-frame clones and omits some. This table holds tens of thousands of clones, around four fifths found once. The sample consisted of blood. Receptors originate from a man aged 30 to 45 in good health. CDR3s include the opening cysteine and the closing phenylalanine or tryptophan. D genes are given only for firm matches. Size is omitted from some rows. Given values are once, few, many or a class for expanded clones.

CDR3 protein: CASSERTELNTEAFF
CDR3 DNA: TGTGCCAGCAGTGAAAGGACAGAATTGAACACTGAAGCTTTCTTT
V gene: TRBV6-1
D gene: .
J gene: TRBJ1-1
clone size: .

CDR3 protein: CASSTSGTGAYEQYF
CDR3 DNA: TGTGCCAGCAGCACCTCCGGGACAGGGGCCTACGAGCAGTACTTC
V gene: TRBV7-8
D gene: TRBD1
J gene: TRBJ2-7
clone size: once

CDR3 protein: CASSPLRGPGTEAFF
CDR3 DNA: TGTGCCAGCAGCCCCCTCAGGGGGCCCGGCACTGAAGCTTTCTTT
V gene: TRBV11-2
D gene: TRBD1
J gene: TRBJ1-1
clone size: .

CDR3 protein: CASSLARAGGTNEQFF
CDR3 DNA: TGCGCCAGCAGCTTGGCCAGGGCAGGGGGAACCAATGAGCAGTTCTTC
V gene: TRBV5-1
D gene: TRBD1
J gene: TRBJ2-1
clone size: once

CDR3 protein: CASSYGGSGANVLTF
CDR3 DNA: TGTGCCAGCAGTTACGGGGGCTCTGGGGCCAACGTCCTGACTTTC
V gene: TRBV6-5
D gene: .
J gene: TRBJ2-6
clone size: .

CDR3 protein: CASSQWEEVQNTEAFF
CDR3 DNA: TGCGCCAGCAGTCAATGGGAGGAGGTCCAGAACACTGAAGCTTTCTTT
V gene: TRBV23-1
D gene: .
J gene: TRBJ1-1
clone size: .

CDR3 protein: CASSGGGSRNQPQHF
CDR3 DNA: TGTGCCAGCAGTGGGGGGGGTTCGCGCAATCAGCCCCAGCATTTT
V gene: TRBV2
D gene: .
J gene: TRBJ1-5
clone size: .

CDR3 protein: CASSPTYGTDHWGKNIQYF
CDR3 DNA: TGTGCCAGCAGCCCGACATACGGGACGGACCATTGGGGCAAAAACATTCAGTACTTC
V gene: TRBV7-8
D gene: .
J gene: TRBJ2-4
clone size: .

CDR3 protein: CASRMDRDRNYGYTF
CDR3 DNA: TGTGCCAGCAGGATGGACAGGGACCGTAACTATGGCTACACCTTC
V gene: TRBV6-5
D gene: TRBD1
J gene: TRBJ1-2
clone size: .

CDR3 protein: CASSLGTGINNEQFF
CDR3 DNA: TGTGCCAGCAGTCTCGGGACAGGAATTAACAATGAGCAGTTCTTC
V gene: TRBV14
D gene: TRBD1
J gene: TRBJ2-1
clone size: .

CDR3 protein: CASSLGASAYNEQFF
CDR3 DNA: TGTGCCAGCAGTTTGGGGGCTAGCGCGTACAATGAGCAGTTCTTC
V gene: TRBV7-7
D gene: .
J gene: TRBJ2-1
clone size: .

CDR3 protein: CASSPPLTNTEAFF
CDR3 DNA: TGTGCCAGCTCACCGCCACTGACGAACACTGAAGCTTTCTTT
V gene: TRBV18
D gene: .
J gene: TRBJ1-1
clone size: .

CDR3 protein: CASSPTQEGGFGPYEQYF
CDR3 DNA: TGTGCCAGCTCACCAACCCAAGAGGGGGGCTTTGGCCCCTACGAGCAGTACTTC
V gene: TRBV18
D gene: .
J gene: TRBJ2-7
clone size: .

CDR3 protein: CASSGGTRSTDTQYF
CDR3 DNA: TGCGCCAGCAGCGGCGGGACTAGGAGCACAGATACGCAGTATTTT
V gene: TRBV5-1
D gene: TRBD2
J gene: TRBJ2-3
clone size: .

CDR3 protein: CASSVAPGGTEAFF
CDR3 DNA: TGTGCCAGCAGCGTAGCTCCCGGGGGCACTGAAGCTTTCTTT
V gene: TRBV9
D gene: .
J gene: TRBJ1-1
clone size: .

CDR3 protein: CASSLLGGGEQFF
CDR3 DNA: TGTGCCAGCAGCTTATTGGGGGGGGGTGAGCAGTTCTTC
V gene: TRBV7-6
D gene: TRBD2
J gene: TRBJ2-1
clone size: .

CDR3 protein: CASSWLHF
CDR3 DNA: TGTGCCAGCAGCTGGCTCCATTTT
V gene: TRBV5-6
D gene: .
J gene: TRBJ1-5
clone size: .

CDR3 protein: CASSSTSGGTDTQYF
CDR3 DNA: TGTGCCAGCAGCTCCACTAGCGGGGGCACAGATACGCAGTATTTT
V gene: TRBV7-8
D gene: TRBD2
J gene: TRBJ2-3
clone size: once

CDR3 protein: CASSLGGRATPRYGYTF
CDR3 DNA: TGTGCCAGCAGCTTGGGGGGCAGGGCCACTCCCCGATATGGCTACACCTTC
V gene: TRBV5-6
D gene: .
J gene: TRBJ1-2
clone size: .

CDR3 protein: CASSSTGYTEAFF
CDR3 DNA: TGTGCCAGCAGTTCGACAGGGTACACTGAAGCTTTCTTT
V gene: TRBV6-5
D gene: TRBD1
J gene: TRBJ1-1
clone size: once

CDR3 protein: CASSSLAANYGYTF
CDR3 DNA: TGTGCCAGCAGTTCCCTCGCGGCGAACTATGGCTACACCTTC
V gene: TRBV27
D gene: .
J gene: TRBJ1-2
clone size: .

CDR3 protein: CASSLTGLNTEAFF
CDR3 DNA: TGCGCCAGCAGCTTGACAGGGCTAAACACTGAAGCTTTCTTT
V gene: TRBV5-1
D gene: .
J gene: TRBJ1-1
clone size: .

CDR3 protein: CASSETRTQNYGYTF
CDR3 DNA: TGTGCCAGCAGTGAGACTCGGACACAGAACTATGGCTACACCTTC
V gene: TRBV2
D gene: .
J gene: TRBJ1-2
clone size: .

CDR3 protein: CASSLAVAGGYTF
CDR3 DNA: TGTGCCAGCAGCTTGGCCGTGGCCGGCGGCTACACCTTC
V gene: TRBV5-5
D gene: .
J gene: TRBJ1-2
clone size: .

CDR3 protein: CASSLVGTSGLYEQYF
CDR3 DNA: TGTGCCAGCAGCTTGGTCGGGACTAGCGGACTCTACGAGCAGTACTTC
V gene: TRBV5-5
D gene: TRBD2
J gene: TRBJ2-7
clone size: .

CDR3 protein: CAISDLPLTGAPSTDTQYF
CDR3 DNA: TGTGCCATCAGTGACCTTCCCCTCACAGGGGCCCCTAGCACAGATACGCAGTATTTT
V gene: TRBV10-3
D gene: TRBD1
J gene: TRBJ2-3
clone size: .

CDR3 protein: CATSRVRRSYEQYF
CDR3 DNA: TGTGCCACCAGCAGAGTTCGGAGATCCTACGAGCAGTACTTC
V gene: TRBV15
D gene: .
J gene: TRBJ2-7
clone size: .

CDR3 protein: CASSERGYTEAFF
CDR3 DNA: TGTGCCAGCAGCGAGAGGGGTTACACTGAAGCTTTCTTT
V gene: TRBV7-3
D gene: .
J gene: TRBJ1-1
clone size: .

CDR3 protein: CASSLDSPSPLHF
CDR3 DNA: TGTGCCAGCAGCCTGGACAGTCCTTCACCCCTCCACTTT
V gene: TRBV7-8
D gene: .
J gene: TRBJ1-6
clone size: .

CDR3 protein: CASSPGLGHPESPLHF
CDR3 DNA: TGTGCCAGCAGTCCGGGCCTGGGACATCCCGAGAGCCCCCTCCACTTT
V gene: TRBV6-6
D gene: .
J gene: TRBJ1-6
clone size: .

CDR3 protein: CASTGPYLSQPQHF
CDR3 DNA: TGTGCCAGCACCGGACCCTACTTGAGTCAGCCCCAGCATTTT
V gene: TRBV19
D gene: .
J gene: TRBJ1-5
clone size: .

CDR3 protein: CASWTGWTGELFF
CDR3 DNA: TGTGCCAGCTGGACAGGGTGGACCGGGGAGCTGTTTTTT
V gene: TRBV6-5
D gene: TRBD1
J gene: TRBJ2-2
clone size: .

CDR3 protein: CASSSGPGVSGNTGELFF
CDR3 DNA: TGTGCCAGCAGCTCGGGACCGGGGGTCTCTGGTAACACCGGGGAGCTGTTTTTT
V gene: TRBV5-6
D gene: .
J gene: TRBJ2-2
clone size: .

CDR3 protein: CASTQQGAAEAFF
CDR3 DNA: TGTGCCAGCACCCAACAGGGGGCAGCTGAAGCTTTCTTT
V gene: TRBV3-1/TRBV3-2
D gene: TRBD1
J gene: TRBJ1-1
clone size: .

CDR3 protein: CASSINGFRAYNEQFF
CDR3 DNA: TGTGCCAGTAGTATTAATGGCTTTCGGGCCTACAATGAGCAGTTCTTC
V gene: TRBV19
D gene: .
J gene: TRBJ2-1
clone size: .

CDR3 protein: CASSPGGTSGSHEQYF
CDR3 DNA: TGTGCCAGCTCACCGGGAGGGACTAGCGGGTCCCACGAGCAGTACTTC
V gene: TRBV18
D gene: TRBD2
J gene: TRBJ2-7
clone size: .

CDR3 protein: CASSLSRLAGGPFGETQYF
CDR3 DNA: TGTGCCAGCAGCCTGTCACGACTAGCGGGGGGGCCATTCGGAGAGACCCAGTACTTC
V gene: TRBV14
D gene: TRBD2
J gene: TRBJ2-5
clone size: .

CDR3 protein: CASSYYRYSNQPQHF
CDR3 DNA: TGTGCCAGCAGTTACTACAGATATAGCAATCAGCCCCAGCATTTT
V gene: TRBV6-6
D gene: .
J gene: TRBJ1-5
clone size: .

CDR3 protein: CASSEAAGLRMNTEAFF
CDR3 DNA: TGTGCCAGCAGTGAAGCGGCGGGTCTTCGAATGAACACTGAAGCTTTCTTT
V gene: TRBV6-1
D gene: .
J gene: TRBJ1-1
clone size: .

CDR3 protein: CASTSVGFGNTIYF
CDR3 DNA: TGTGCCAGTACCTCGGTAGGGTTTGGAAACACCATATATTTT
V gene: TRBV19
D gene: .
J gene: TRBJ1-3
clone size: .

CDR3 protein: CASSRGNTEAFF
CDR3 DNA: TGTGCCAGTAGCAGGGGGAACACTGAAGCTTTCTTT
V gene: TRBV6-5
D gene: .
J gene: TRBJ1-1
clone size: .

CDR3 protein: CASRPGLDGDTQYF
CDR3 DNA: TGTGCCAGCAGACCGGGACTAGATGGAGATACGCAGTATTTT
V gene: TRBV7-3
D gene: TRBD2
J gene: TRBJ2-3
clone size: once

CDR3 protein: CASSARTGGRGNIQYF
CDR3 DNA: TGTGCCAGCAGCGCCCGGACAGGGGGCCGGGGAAACATTCAGTACTTC
V gene: TRBV7-8
D gene: TRBD1
J gene: TRBJ2-4
clone size: once

CDR3 protein: CASSPKLPLNNEQFF
CDR3 DNA: TGTGCCAGCTCACCAAAACTCCCGCTGAACAATGAGCAGTTCTTC
V gene: TRBV18
D gene: .
J gene: TRBJ2-1
clone size: few